The clone carrying this T cell receptor (beta chain) was seen repeatedly, ten times or more. The germline V gene has CDR1 MNHEY and CDR2 SMNVEV (reference sequence). The CDR3 covers 13 residues. V was cut by 3 bases and J by 4 bases, with 9 bases left in between. Library construction for TCR beta used iRepertoire HTBI primers and Arm-PCR of CDR3 regions. TCRdb re-analysed the multiplex PCR reads in MiXCR, keeping a single row per CDR3 protein. The sample holds hundreds of thousands of distinct CDR3 sequences, 15% to 20% seen once. The time point denotes: newly diagnosed GD, antithyroid drugs for less than 3 months. PBMC-extracted RNA yielded the TCR library. This specimen belongs to a study of regulatory T cells in long-lasting Graves disease. Another study also made use of these data, one on T cells in Graves' hyperthyroidism and ophthalmopathy.

The sequence derives from a woman aged 40 to 65 with Graves disease. Sequenced material: peripheral blood mononuclear cells (PBMCs), taken at new diagnosis, from a patient treated with antithyroid drugs. V is TRBV27 and J is TRBJ1-2; D gene ambiguous. The CDR3 spells CASSFGIAYGYTF. The CDR3 DNA reads TGTGCCAGCAGTTTTGGGATCGCCTATGGCTACACCTTC.